These 11 T cell receptor beta chains came from one sample sequenced in a study of OX40 agonist ivuxolimab in advanced cancers. Libraries were constructed by the immunoSEQ multiplex PCR assay. TCRdb took over this immuneACCESS table, retaining in-frame rearrangements with V and J assigned. Such tables are incomplete; in checked studies, under half of the missing clones stem from an unresolved V gene, and the remainder is unexplained. This sample is represented by over 60,000 clones; 88% of them were singletons. The top ten constitute 0.86% of the sample. This material consisted of CD4+ or CD8+ T cells sorted from blood, taken in a trial of the OX40 agonist ivuxolimab. The receptors originated from an adult with an advanced solid tumor such as melanoma, head and neck, liver or kidney cancer.

The rearrangement joins TRBV6-1 to TRBJ2-2, with D perhaps being TRBD1 or TRBD2 (5 bases each). The V gene's germline CDR1 is MNHNS and CDR2 SASEGT. V lost 5 bases, J lost 6 bases, and 16 bases lay in between. This CDR3 comprises 15 residues. CDR3 sequence: CASSWDPNTPGELFF. DNA of the CDR3: TGTGCCAGCAGTTGGGACCCCAATACACCCGGGGAGCTGTTTTTT.

This rearrangement joins TRBV7-2 to TRBJ1-4; D is possibly TRBD1 (5 bases). CDR1 SGHTA and CDR2 FQGNSA come from the germline V gene. V was shortened by 5 bases and J by 7 bases, with 17 bases between the two germline ends. The CDR3 consists of 15 residues. The DNA of the CDR3 is TGTGCCAGCAGCCCACGGGGGGGATGGAGTGAAAAACTGTTTTTT. It encodes CASSPRGGWSEKLFF.

The chain has TRBV15 and TRBJ1-4; 8 nucleotides match TRBD1. CDR1 LNHNV and CDR2 YYDKDF come from the germline V gene (reference sequence). V lost 2 bases to trimming and J lost 4 bases; unmatched junction nucleotides: 3. The CDR3 has 15 amino acids. As DNA, the CDR3 is TGTGCCACCAGCAGACTGGGACAGGTTAATGAAAAACTGTTTTTT. As protein: CATSRLGQVNEKLFF.

In its sample, this clone was seen once. This chain links TRBV5-1 with TRBJ1-1; a possible D gene is TRBD1 (6 bases). The CDR3 has 14 amino acids. Per the germline V gene, CDR1 is SGHRS and CDR2 is YFSETQ. Trimming stripped 5 bases from V and 5 bases from J, with 16 bases between. The DNA for the CDR3 is TGCGCCAGCAGTTTACAGGGCTATGGAACTGAAGCTTTCTTT. Amino acid sequence: CASSLQGYGTEAFF. The whole variable domain, filled in from reference TRBV5-1 and TRBJ1-1, reads KAGVTQTPRYLIKTRGQQVTLSCSPISGHRSVSWYQQTPGQGLQFLFEYFSETQRNKGNFPGRFSGRQFSNSRSEMNVSTLELGDSALYLCASSLQGYGTEAFFGQGTRLTVV.

The chain joins TRBV28 to TRBJ1-2; no definite D call. The CDR3 length is 11 residues. Germline CDR1 MDHEN, CDR2 SYDVKM. The germline V and J ends were trimmed by 8 bases and 7 bases, with 11 bases remaining between them. The CDR3 DNA reads TGTGCCAGCGTAGCTGGTGGTGGCTACACCTTC. The encoded protein is CASVAGGGYTF.

This clone was counted only a few times. The chain has TRBV9 and TRBJ1-6; D uncertain. Per the germline V gene, CDR1 is SGDLS and CDR2 is YYNGEE. This CDR3 has 14 residues. V was trimmed by 1 base and J by 4 bases, leaving 6 bases between them. The CDR3 sequence: CASSVNTYNSPLHF. CDR3 nucleotide sequence: TGTGCCAGCAGCGTAAACACTTATAATTCACCCCTCCACTTT.

This chain joins TRBV5-1 and TRBJ2-1; tentative D call: TRBD1 (8 bases). This CDR3 contains 16 residues. CDR1 SGHRS and CDR2 YFSETQ come from the germline V gene. Trimming stripped 5 bases from V and 7 bases from J, with 22 bases between. The CDR3 sequence: CASRRTGRGPGNEQFF. CDR3 coding DNA: TGCGCCAGCAGAAGGACAGGGAGGGGGCCGGGGAATGAGCAGTTCTTC.

V usage is TRBV7-6 and J usage is TRBJ2-5, with D perhaps assigned TRBD1 or TRBD2 (6 bases each). CDR3 size: 14 residues. Trimming cost V 1 base and J 1 base, with 7 bases left between them. The V gene's germline CDR1 is SGHVS and CDR2 FNYEAQ. The DNA for the CDR3 is TGTGCCAGCAGCTTAGGGGGGGCCCAAGAGACCCAGTACTTC. It codes for CASSLGGAQETQYF.

The V gene is TRBV7-2, the J gene TRBJ2-3; weak D call: TRBD2 (6 bases). V gave up 1 base and J gave up 9 bases, with 14 bases separating them. The germline gives CDR1 SGHTA, CDR2 FQGNSA. This CDR3 comprises 14 residues. CDR3 sequence reads: CASSLGGAADTQYF. The DNA of the CDR3 is TGTGCCAGCAGCTTAGGCGGGGCTGCTGACACGCAGTATTTT. Full variable domain (missing parts from reference TRBV7-2 and TRBJ2-3): GAGVSQSPSNKVTEKGKDVELRCDPISGHTALYWYRQSLGQGLEFLIYFQGNSAPDKSGLPSDRFSAERTGGSVSTLTIQRTQQEDSAVYLCASSLGGAADTQYFGPGTRLTVL.

The rearrangement joins TRBV9 to TRBJ2-7; no reliable D call. Germline V lookup: CDR1 SGDLS, CDR2 YYNGEE. V gave up 0 bases and J gave up 2 bases, with 9 bases separating them. The CDR3 covers 14 residues. The DNA of the CDR3 is TGTGCCAGCAGCGTAGATACTTTTCCCTACGAGCAGTACTTC. Amino acids: CASSVDTFPYEQYF.

The gene calls are TRBV5-1 and TRBJ1-1; 7 nucleotides match TRBD1. Germline assignment: CDR1 SGHRS and CDR2 YFSETQ. After removal of 2 bases from V and 3 bases from J, the junction contained 7 bases not matched to a gene. The CDR3 sequence is 15 residues long. The CDR3 loop reads CASSFQGGWDTEAFF. The CDR3, as DNA: TGCGCCAGCAGCTTTCAGGGGGGCTGGGACACTGAAGCTTTCTTT.